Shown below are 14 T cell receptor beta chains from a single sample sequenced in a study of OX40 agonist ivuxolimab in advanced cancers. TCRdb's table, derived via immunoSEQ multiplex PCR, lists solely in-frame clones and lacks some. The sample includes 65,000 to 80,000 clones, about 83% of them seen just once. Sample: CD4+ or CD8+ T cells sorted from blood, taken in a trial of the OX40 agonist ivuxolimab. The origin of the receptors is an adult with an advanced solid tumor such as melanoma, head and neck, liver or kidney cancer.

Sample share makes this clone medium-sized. The CDR3 loop reads CSVARGEVTDTQYF. The CDR3 region has the DNA TGCAGCGTTGCCAGGGGCGAGGTGACAGATACGCAGTATTTT. The chain carries TRBV29-1 and TRBJ2-3; D might be TRBD1 (6 bases). CDR3 length: 14 residues. Germline V lookup: CDR1 SQVTM, CDR2 ANQGSEA. Trimming cost V 4 bases and J 3 bases, with 14 bases left between them.

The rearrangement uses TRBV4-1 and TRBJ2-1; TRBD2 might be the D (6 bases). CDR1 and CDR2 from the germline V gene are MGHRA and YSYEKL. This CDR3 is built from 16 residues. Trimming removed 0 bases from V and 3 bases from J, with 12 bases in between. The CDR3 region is CASSQDPRGLYNEQFF. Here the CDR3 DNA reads TGCGCCAGCAGCCAAGACCCTAGGGGACTCTACAATGAGCAGTTCTTC.

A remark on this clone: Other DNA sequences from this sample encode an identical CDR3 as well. This CDR3 is CASSSDGNTEAFF. CDR3 coding DNA: TGTGCCAGCAGTTCGGACGGGAACACTGAAGCTTTCTTT. This chain joins TRBV6-5 and TRBJ1-1; the D is unclear. V was clipped by 4 bases and J by 1 base, with 7 bases between them. CDR1 and CDR2 from the germline V gene are MNHEY and SVGAGI. This CDR3 has 13 residues.

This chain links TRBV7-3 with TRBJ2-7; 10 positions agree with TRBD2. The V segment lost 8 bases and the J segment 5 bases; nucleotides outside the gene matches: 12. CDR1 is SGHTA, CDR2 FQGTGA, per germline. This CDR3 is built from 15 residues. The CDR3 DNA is TGTGCCAGCGCGCTAGCGGGGGCCCCTCTGGACGAGCAGTACTTC. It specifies CASALAGAPLDEQYF.

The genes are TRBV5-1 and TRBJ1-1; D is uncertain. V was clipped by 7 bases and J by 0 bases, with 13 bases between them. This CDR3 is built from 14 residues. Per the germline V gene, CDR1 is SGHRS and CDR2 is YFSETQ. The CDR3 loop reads CASSDVRMNTEAFF. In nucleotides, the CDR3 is TGCGCCAGCTCAGATGTTCGCATGAACACTGAAGCTTTCTTT.

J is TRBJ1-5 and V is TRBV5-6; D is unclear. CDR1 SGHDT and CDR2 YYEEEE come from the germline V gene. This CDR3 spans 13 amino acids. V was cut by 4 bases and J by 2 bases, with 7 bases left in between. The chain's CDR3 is CASSLFGNQPQHF. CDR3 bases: TGTGCCAGCAGCCTGTTCGGCAATCAGCCCCAGCATTTT.

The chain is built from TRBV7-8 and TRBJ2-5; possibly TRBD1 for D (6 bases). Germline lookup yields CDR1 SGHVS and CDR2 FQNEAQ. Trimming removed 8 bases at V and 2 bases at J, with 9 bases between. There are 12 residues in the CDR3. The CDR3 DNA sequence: TGTGCCAGCCGGGACACACAAGAGACCCAGTACTTC. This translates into CASRDTQETQYF.

The DNA for the CDR3 is TGCAGCGTGGGTCAGGGGTTCGGCACAGATACGCAGTATTTT. It translates to CSVGQGFGTDTQYF. This rearrangement joins TRBV29-1 to TRBJ2-3, with D perhaps TRBD1 (6 bases). Trimming removed 6 bases at V and 1 base at J, with 14 bases between. CDR1 is SQVTM, CDR2 ANQGSEA, per germline. This CDR3 comprises 14 residues.

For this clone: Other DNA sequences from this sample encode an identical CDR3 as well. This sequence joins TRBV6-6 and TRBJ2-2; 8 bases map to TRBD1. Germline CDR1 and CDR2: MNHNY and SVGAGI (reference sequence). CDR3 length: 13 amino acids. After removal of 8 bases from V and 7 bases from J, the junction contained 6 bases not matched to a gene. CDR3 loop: CASDRGGNGELFF. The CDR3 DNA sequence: TGTGCCAGCGACAGGGGTGGGAACGGGGAGCTGTTTTTT.

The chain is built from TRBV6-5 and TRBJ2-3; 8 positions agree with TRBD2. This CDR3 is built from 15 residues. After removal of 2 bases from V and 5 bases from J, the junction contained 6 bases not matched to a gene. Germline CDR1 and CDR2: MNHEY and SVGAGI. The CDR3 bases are TGTGCCAGCAGTTACCAGGGCGGGGGGCAAGATACGCAGTATTTT. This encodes CASSYQGGGQDTQYF.

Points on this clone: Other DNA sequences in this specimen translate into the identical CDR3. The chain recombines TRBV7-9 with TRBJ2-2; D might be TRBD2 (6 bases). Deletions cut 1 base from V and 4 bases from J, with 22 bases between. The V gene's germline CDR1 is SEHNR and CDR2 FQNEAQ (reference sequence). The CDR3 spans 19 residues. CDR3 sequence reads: CASSLVGPGRRGSTGELFF. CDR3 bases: TGTGCCAGCAGCTTAGTAGGGCCAGGCCGTCGGGGGAGCACCGGGGAGCTGTTTTTT.

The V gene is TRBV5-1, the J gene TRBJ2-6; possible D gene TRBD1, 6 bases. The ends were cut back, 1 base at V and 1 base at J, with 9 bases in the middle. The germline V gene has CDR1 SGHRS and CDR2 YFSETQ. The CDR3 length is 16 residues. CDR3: CASSLPTGSGANVLTF. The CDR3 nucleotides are TGCGCCAGCAGCTTGCCCACAGGGTCTGGGGCCAACGTCCTGACTTTC.

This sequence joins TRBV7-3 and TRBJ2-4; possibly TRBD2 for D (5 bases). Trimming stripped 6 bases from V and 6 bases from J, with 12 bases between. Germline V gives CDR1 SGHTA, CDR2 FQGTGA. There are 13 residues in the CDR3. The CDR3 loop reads CASSSSLGNIQYF. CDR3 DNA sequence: TGTGCCAGCAGTTCGTCACTAGGAAACATTCAGTACTTC.

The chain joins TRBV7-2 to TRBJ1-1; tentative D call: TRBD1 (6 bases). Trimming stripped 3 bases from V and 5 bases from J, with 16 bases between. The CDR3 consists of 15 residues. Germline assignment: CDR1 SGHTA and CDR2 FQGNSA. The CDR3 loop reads CASSFWGPGGTEAFF. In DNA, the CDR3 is TGTGCCAGCAGCTTTTGGGGGCCGGGTGGGACTGAAGCTTTCTTT.